Given below is one TCR beta chain in context. No cognate antigen has been identified for it. No base qualities exist here, and no much larger clone lies one base off it. Each collaborating institution followed its own protocols to collect whole blood in K2EDTA tubes. For TCRbeta analysis, collaborator samples were shipped as frozen whole blood, as isolated PBMCs, or as DNA extracted from either sample type. These data come from a study of blood T cell repertoires in COVID-19 (dated by TCRdb to the early 2020s). Context from the whole study: The collaborator samples originated in the United States, Italy and Spain and spanned the acute and convalescent phases of COVID-19. The prospective study material was composed of cDNA or gDNA derived from T cells, B-cell-depleted T cells, or PBMCs. A freely available public database, intended as a resource for researchers studying the immune response to SARS-CoV-2, is where the repertoires were released. Where HLA class I and class II types were available, the types were taken from metadata supplied by the sample provider, not from assay-based typing. The samples were drawn from the first 160 participants of the ongoing ImmuneRACE study and from about 1,200 subjects provided by 6 global collaborators. Subjects who had been exposed to COVID-19, were actively infected with it, or had recovered from it provided the deeply sampled blood TCRbeta repertoires that made up the dataset. Sample metadata almost always included a de-identified subject ID, COVID-19 status, age in years and sex.

Results the study describes overall, beyond this receptor: How much clinical and demographic metadata was included differed by source and by participant, and the metadata was provided uncurated.

CDR1 SGDLS and CDR2 YYNGEE were looked up in the germline V gene. V lost 4 bases and J lost 2 bases, and the count of bases not matched to a germline gene is 4. The CDR3 measures 15 amino acids from cysteine to phenylalanine. The DNA shown is the 45-base CDR3, in frame from base 1. TCRbeta CDR3 regions were amplified from genomic DNA by means of the immunoSEQ Assay, a bias-controlled multiplex PCR. Regarding the original processing steps: Within the assay, amplification of reference gene primers was used to estimate how many nucleated cells each sample contained. Sequence reads were collapsed and filtered to measure the absolute abundance of every unique TCRbeta CDR3 rearrangement. For each sample, productive Simpson clonality was calculated by taking the square root of Simpson's diversity index across productive rearrangements. In its TCRdb copy, this immuneACCESS table keeps in-frame sequences only and misses some clones. Where compared with another copy, unresolved V genes explain less than half of these, and the others have no known cause. From that table come the V and J calls and clone size; the DNA was used to work out D and trimming. The sample records about 120,000 clones, roughly four fifths of which are singletons. The ten largest clones take up 2% to 3% of the sample.

The sequenced material came from peripheral blood. The rearrangement joined TRBV9 to TRBJ2-7; the junction holds 12 bases that match TRBD2. The clonotype originates from a middle-aged man with acute or convalescent COVID-19. This receptor carries the CDR3 CASSPRTSGAYEQYF. The nucleotides read TGTGCCAGCAGCCCCCGGACTAGCGGGGCCTACGAGCAGTACTTC.